Listed below are T cell receptor beta chains from one sample, sequenced in a study of blood T cell repertoires in COVID-19. Assay: immunoSEQ multiplex PCR; the TCRdb copy retains only in-frame clones and omits some. The sample holds 50,000 to 60,000 clones, 90% seen once. The material sequenced was peripheral blood. These receptor sequences come from a man in his forties with acute or convalescent COVID-19. Each CDR3 is given with its conserved first and last residue. A D gene is named only where the DNA matches it firmly. Only part of the rows carry a size: once, few, many, or a class if the clone is expanded.

J gene: TRBJ2-3; V gene: TRBV19; D gene: .; clone size: .; CDR3 DNA: TGTGCCAGTAGCGGGGTTGGGGGCACAGATACGCAGTATTTT; CDR3 protein: CASSGVGGTDTQYF
J gene: TRBJ2-2; V gene: TRBV18; D gene: .; clone size: .; CDR3 DNA: TGTGCCAGCTCACCACCTCATAACACCGGGGAGCTGTTTTTT; CDR3 protein: CASSPPHNTGELFF
J gene: TRBJ2-2; V gene: TRBV18; D gene: .; clone size: .; CDR3 DNA: TGTGCCAGCTCACCTAATCCAGCCGGGGAGCTGTTTTTT; CDR3 protein: CASSPNPAGELFF
J gene: TRBJ1-2; V gene: TRBV28; D gene: TRBD1; clone size: .; CDR3 DNA: TGTGCCAGCAGTTTTGGGGGGACAGGGGGTCCTAACTATGGCTACACCTTC; CDR3 protein: CASSFGGTGGPNYGYTF
J gene: TRBJ1-1; V gene: TRBV19; D gene: TRBD1; clone size: once; CDR3 DNA: TGTGCCAGTAGTATAGGGCAGGGGGCGAGTAATACTGAAGCTTTCTTT; CDR3 protein: CASSIGQGASNTEAFF
J gene: TRBJ2-1; V gene: TRBV5-8; D gene: .; clone size: .; CDR3 DNA: TGTGCCAGCAGCTTGGATGTCGGGGAGCAGTTCTTC; CDR3 protein: CASSLDVGEQFF
J gene: TRBJ1-4; V gene: TRBV7-8; D gene: .; clone size: once; CDR3 DNA: TGTGCCAGCAGCCCCCTTCTTCGGACTAATGAAAAACTGTTTTTT; CDR3 protein: CASSPLLRTNEKLFF
J gene: TRBJ1-1; V gene: TRBV7-2; D gene: TRBD1; clone size: .; CDR3 DNA: TGTGCCAGCAGCTTCGACAGGGGGAACACTGAAGCTTTCTTT; CDR3 protein: CASSFDRGNTEAFF
J gene: TRBJ2-2; V gene: TRBV3-1/TRBV3-2; D gene: TRBD2; clone size: .; CDR3 DNA: TGTGCCAGCAGCCAAGGCGGGAGCTCCACCGGGGAGCTGTTTTTT; CDR3 protein: CASSQGGSSTGELFF
J gene: TRBJ2-2; V gene: TRBV5-1; D gene: TRBD2; clone size: .; CDR3 DNA: TGCGCCAGCAGCCCGGGACTAGCGGGAGGGCAGCGGGAGCTGTTTTTT; CDR3 protein: CASSPGLAGGQRELFF
J gene: TRBJ2-1; V gene: TRBV6-4; D gene: .; clone size: .; CDR3 DNA: TGTGCCAGCAGTGACACCACAATAAATGAGCAGTTCTTC; CDR3 protein: CASSDTTINEQFF
J gene: TRBJ1-4; V gene: TRBV7-2; D gene: .; clone size: .; CDR3 DNA: TGTGCCAGCAGCGCCAACAGGGTAGGGACTAATGAAAAACTGTTTTTT; CDR3 protein: CASSANRVGTNEKLFF
J gene: TRBJ2-1; V gene: TRBV19; D gene: TRBD1; clone size: .; CDR3 DNA: TGTGCCAGTGCCACCTTGGACAGGGGGATCGACAATGAGCAGTTCTTC; CDR3 protein: CASATLDRGIDNEQFF
J gene: TRBJ2-1; V gene: TRBV29-1; D gene: .; clone size: .; CDR3 DNA: TGCAGCGTTGCAGCGATTCGCGATGAGCAGTTCTTC; CDR3 protein: CSVAAIRDEQFF
J gene: TRBJ2-7; V gene: TRBV5-8; D gene: TRBD2; clone size: .; CDR3 DNA: TGTGCCAGCAGCTTGGGGACTAGCGGGAGGTACGAGCAGTACTTC; CDR3 protein: CASSLGTSGRYEQYF
J gene: TRBJ1-1; V gene: TRBV6-2/TRBV6-3; D gene: .; clone size: .; CDR3 DNA: TGTGCCAGCAGTTACTCGAACAGGGCAGGAACTGAAGCTTTCTTT; CDR3 protein: CASSYSNRAGTEAFF
J gene: TRBJ2-1; V gene: TRBV14; D gene: TRBD2; clone size: .; CDR3 DNA: TGTGCCAGCAGCCAAGACCTTTGGCCGGGAGTTGGGAGGGATGAGCAGTTCTTC; CDR3 protein: CASSQDLWPGVGRDEQFF
J gene: TRBJ1-5; V gene: TRBV27; D gene: TRBD1; clone size: .; CDR3 DNA: TGTGCCAGCAGCCATGGGACAGTCAATCAGCCCCAGCATTTT; CDR3 protein: CASSHGTVNQPQHF
J gene: TRBJ2-3; V gene: TRBV5-1; D gene: .; clone size: .; CDR3 DNA: TGCGCCAGCAGCTTGGACAGGAACACAGATACGCAGTATTTT; CDR3 protein: CASSLDRNTDTQYF
J gene: TRBJ2-3; V gene: TRBV27; D gene: TRBD2; clone size: .; CDR3 DNA: TGTGCCAGCAGTTTCACCGGGACTAGCGGGATGACAGATACGCAGTATTTT; CDR3 protein: CASSFTGTSGMTDTQYF
J gene: TRBJ1-2; V gene: TRBV30; D gene: .; clone size: .; CDR3 DNA: TGTGCCTGGAGGCGGGTGGCCGCTGTTAACTATGGCTACACCTTC; CDR3 protein: CAWRRVAAVNYGYTF
J gene: TRBJ2-3; V gene: TRBV12-3/TRBV12-4; D gene: .; clone size: once; CDR3 DNA: TGTGCCAGCAAAAGCGGAACAGATACGCAGTATTTT; CDR3 protein: CASKSGTDTQYF
J gene: TRBJ2-3; V gene: TRBV19; D gene: .; clone size: .; CDR3 DNA: TGTGCCAGTAGTCCCCGGGACACAGATACGCAGTATTTT; CDR3 protein: CASSPRDTDTQYF
J gene: TRBJ1-2; V gene: TRBV30; D gene: .; clone size: few; CDR3 DNA: TGTGTCTCTCGGAGGGACTATGGCTACACCTTC; CDR3 protein: CVSRRDYGYTF
J gene: TRBJ1-5; V gene: TRBV27; D gene: TRBD1; clone size: .; CDR3 DNA: TGTGCCAGCAGTTTATTGGCAGTCACAGGGGTCAATCAGCCCCAGCATTTT; CDR3 protein: CASSLLAVTGVNQPQHF
J gene: TRBJ2-5; V gene: TRBV7-9; D gene: .; clone size: .; CDR3 DNA: TGTGCCAGCAGCAAGGGGCGTGCCCCAGAGACCCAGTACTTC; CDR3 protein: CASSKGRAPETQYF
J gene: TRBJ2-1; V gene: TRBV7-3; D gene: TRBD2; clone size: .; CDR3 DNA: TGTGCCAGCAGCCAAAGAAGTCAAAGTCTAGCGGGAGCAGGCGATGAGCAGTTCTTC; CDR3 protein: CASSQRSQSLAGAGDEQFF
J gene: TRBJ1-5; V gene: TRBV7-2; D gene: .; clone size: .; CDR3 DNA: TGTGCCAGCAGCTTAGATGGGGTAACCGGGGGTCAGCCCCAGCATTTT; CDR3 protein: CASSLDGVTGGQPQHF
J gene: TRBJ1-2; V gene: TRBV4-3; D gene: .; clone size: once; CDR3 DNA: TGCGCCAGCAGCCAAGAGGGGGCGGGGGACTATGGCTACACCTTC; CDR3 protein: CASSQEGAGDYGYTF
J gene: TRBJ1-3; V gene: TRBV5-4; D gene: .; clone size: .; CDR3 DNA: TGTGCCAGCAGGCAAACCGGGGGAAACACCATATATTTT; CDR3 protein: CASRQTGGNTIYF
J gene: TRBJ2-5; V gene: TRBV24-1; D gene: TRBD1; clone size: .; CDR3 DNA: TGTGCCACCAGAGGGACAGCTCCAGGAGAGACCCAGTACTTC; CDR3 protein: CATRGTAPGETQYF
J gene: TRBJ1-6; V gene: TRBV19; D gene: TRBD1; clone size: .; CDR3 DNA: TGTGCCAGTAGTACTGGGACAGGGAGGAATTCACCCCTCCACTTT; CDR3 protein: CASSTGTGRNSPLHF
J gene: TRBJ2-2; V gene: TRBV18; D gene: TRBD2; clone size: .; CDR3 DNA: TGTGCCAGCTCACCCCTTAGCGGGTTGGATCGCACCGGGGAGCTGTTTTTT; CDR3 protein: CASSPLSGLDRTGELFF
J gene: TRBJ1-2; V gene: TRBV10-2; D gene: .; clone size: once; CDR3 DNA: TGCGCCAGCAGTCCAGACTATGGCTACACCTTC; CDR3 protein: CASSPDYGYTF
J gene: TRBJ2-5; V gene: TRBV7-2; D gene: .; clone size: once; CDR3 DNA: TGTGCCAGCAGCTTACTTTTGAGAGAGAAACAAGAGACCCAGTACTTC; CDR3 protein: CASSLLLREKQETQYF
J gene: TRBJ2-1; V gene: TRBV6-1; D gene: TRBD2; clone size: .; CDR3 DNA: TGTGCCAGCAGTGAAGCGACTAGCGGGCTTTATAATGAGCAGTTCTTC; CDR3 protein: CASSEATSGLYNEQFF
J gene: TRBJ1-4; V gene: TRBV6-1; D gene: TRBD1; clone size: once; CDR3 DNA: TGTGCCAGCAGTGAAGCGCTTCGACAGGGAGCAACTAATGAAAAACTGTTTTTT; CDR3 protein: CASSEALRQGATNEKLFF
J gene: TRBJ1-2; V gene: TRBV14; D gene: .; clone size: .; CDR3 DNA: TGTGCCAGCAGCCAAGATCGTGCGGGAGGCTACACCTTC; CDR3 protein: CASSQDRAGGYTF
J gene: TRBJ1-5; V gene: TRBV5-6; D gene: .; clone size: .; CDR3 DNA: TGTGCCAGCAGCTTGGCCGGTCAGCCCCAGCATTTT; CDR3 protein: CASSLAGQPQHF
J gene: TRBJ2-3; V gene: TRBV4-3; D gene: TRBD2; clone size: .; CDR3 DNA: TGCGCCAGCAGCCAAGACACAGCGGGAAGGAAGAATACGCAGTATTTT; CDR3 protein: CASSQDTAGRKNTQYF
J gene: TRBJ2-1; V gene: TRBV7-2; D gene: .; clone size: few; CDR3 DNA: TGTGCCAGCAGCCTATCGACAGGATTTGAGCAGTTCTTC; CDR3 protein: CASSLSTGFEQFF
J gene: TRBJ2-1; V gene: TRBV3-1/TRBV3-2; D gene: .; clone size: .; CDR3 DNA: TGTGCCAGCAGCCGACATCCGGGAGATAACAATGAGCAGTTCTTC; CDR3 protein: CASSRHPGDNNEQFF
J gene: TRBJ1-1; V gene: TRBV27; D gene: .; clone size: .; CDR3 DNA: TGTGCCAGCAGTTTATACCGACGGGACACTGAAGCTTTCTTT; CDR3 protein: CASSLYRRDTEAFF
J gene: TRBJ2-1; V gene: TRBV24-1; D gene: TRBD2; clone size: .; CDR3 DNA: TGTGCCACCAGTGCCTTGGAAGCGGGAGTTCGAAATGAGCAGTTCTTC; CDR3 protein: CATSALEAGVRNEQFF
J gene: TRBJ2-3; V gene: TRBV11-2; D gene: .; clone size: .; CDR3 DNA: TGTGCCAGCAGCCTTAGCTCAGATACGCAGTATTTT; CDR3 protein: CASSLSSDTQYF
J gene: TRBJ1-1; V gene: TRBV29-1; D gene: .; clone size: .; CDR3 DNA: TGCAGCGTGGCGGAAACTGAAGCTTTCTTT; CDR3 protein: CSVAETEAFF
J gene: TRBJ1-5; V gene: TRBV2; D gene: TRBD1; clone size: .; CDR3 DNA: TGTGCCAGCAGTACGACAGGGGGTGGGCCCCAGCATTTT; CDR3 protein: CASSTTGGGPQHF
J gene: TRBJ1-1; V gene: TRBV7-2; D gene: .; clone size: .; CDR3 DNA: TGTGCCAGCAGCTTAGCGGACATCTCCTCGACTGAAGCTTTCTTT; CDR3 protein: CASSLADISSTEAFF
J gene: TRBJ1-1; V gene: TRBV5-1; D gene: .; clone size: once; CDR3 DNA: TGCGCCAGCAGCTTGGGTACGGGGATGAACACTGAAGCTTTCTTT; CDR3 protein: CASSLGTGMNTEAFF
J gene: TRBJ1-6; V gene: TRBV21-1; D gene: .; clone size: .; CDR3 DNA: TGTGCCAGCAGCCTTGGACCGGGACAAGGAAACCCTCGTAGCAATTCACCCCTCCACTTT; CDR3 protein: CASSLGPGQGNPRSNSPLHF
J gene: TRBJ2-1; V gene: TRBV16; D gene: TRBD2; clone size: once; CDR3 DNA: TGTGCCAGCAGCCAGACCCTAGCGGGGTCACACAATGAGCAGTTCTTC; CDR3 protein: CASSQTLAGSHNEQFF
J gene: TRBJ2-1; V gene: TRBV7-3; D gene: .; clone size: .; CDR3 DNA: TGTGCCAGCAGCTCGAACTTTGATGAGCAGTTCTTC; CDR3 protein: CASSSNFDEQFF
J gene: TRBJ2-7; V gene: TRBV12-3/TRBV12-4; D gene: TRBD1; clone size: .; CDR3 DNA: TGTGCCAGCAGTCGGACAGGTCGGAACGAGCAGTACTTC; CDR3 protein: CASSRTGRNEQYF
J gene: TRBJ1-6; V gene: TRBV10-3; D gene: TRBD1; clone size: .; CDR3 DNA: TGTGCCGCGGGACCGGGACAGGGGGCGAGTAATTCACCCCTCCACTTT; CDR3 protein: CAAGPGQGASNSPLHF
J gene: TRBJ2-3; V gene: TRBV9; D gene: TRBD2; clone size: .; CDR3 DNA: TGTGCCAGCAGCGTAGAAGGAGCGGGAAGTGATACGCAGTATTTT; CDR3 protein: CASSVEGAGSDTQYF